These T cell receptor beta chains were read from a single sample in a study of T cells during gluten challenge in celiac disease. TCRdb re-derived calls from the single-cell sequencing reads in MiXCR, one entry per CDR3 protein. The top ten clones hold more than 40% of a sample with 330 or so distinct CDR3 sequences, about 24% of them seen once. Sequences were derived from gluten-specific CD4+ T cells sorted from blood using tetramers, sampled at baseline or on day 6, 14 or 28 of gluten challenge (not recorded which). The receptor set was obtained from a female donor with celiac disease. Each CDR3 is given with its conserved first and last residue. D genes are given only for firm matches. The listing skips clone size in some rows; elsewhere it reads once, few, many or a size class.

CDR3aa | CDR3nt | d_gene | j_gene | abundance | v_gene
CASSTPRGFSTDTQYF | TGTGCCAGTAGCACCCCCCGGGGATTTAGCACAGATACGCAGTATTTT | - | TRBJ2-3 | - | TRBV19
CSGGQGGTRELFF | TGCAGCGGAGGGCAAGGAGGAACCAGAGAGCTGTTTTTT | - | TRBJ2-2 | many | TRBV29-1
CSGNRLQRTEAFF | TGCAGTGGAAATAGGTTACAACGCACTGAAGCTTTCTTT | - | TRBJ1-1 | many | TRBV20-1
CASTISNTDTQYF | TGTGCCAGCACCATCAGTAACACAGATACGCAGTATTTT | - | TRBJ2-3 | few | TRBV5-6
CASSWAQQGISQETQYF | TGTGCCAGCAGCTGGGCCCAACAGGGGATTAGCCAAGAGACCCAGTACTTC | TRBD1 | TRBJ2-5 | - | TRBV13
CASSVWRGGTDTQYF | TGTGCCAGCAGCGTATGGCGGGGGGGCACAGATACGCAGTATTTT | TRBD2 | TRBJ2-3 | few | TRBV9
CASSLTGLVRADTQYF | TGTGCCAGCAGCTTAACGGGACTAGTGAGGGCAGATACGCAGTATTTT | TRBD2 | TRBJ2-3 | many | TRBV7-3
CASSPLQRTEAFF | TGTGCCAGCAGTCCCCTACAGCGGACTGAAGCTTTCTTT | - | TRBJ1-1 | once | TRBV27
CASSLGGGLQDTQYF | TGTGCCAGCAGCTTGGGCGGGGGGCTTCAAGATACGCAGTATTTT | TRBD2 | TRBJ2-3 | many | TRBV5-6
CSAPSGTGGSNRDTEAFF | TGCAGCGCCCCATCCGGGACAGGGGGATCGAATAGAGACACTGAAGCTTTCTTT | TRBD1 | TRBJ1-1 | few | TRBV29-1
CATTLAGDTQYF | TGCGCCACCACTCTGGCCGGAGATACGCAGTATTTT | - | TRBJ2-3 | many | TRBV5-1
CSVEVLAGVMMGNEQFF | TGCAGCGTTGAAGTCTTAGCGGGGGTAATGATGGGCAATGAGCAGTTCTTC | TRBD2 | TRBJ2-1 | many | TRBV29-1
CASSLRTDSSGYSNQPQHF | TGTGCCAGCAGTTTAAGGACCGACTCTTCTGGCTATAGCAATCAGCCCCAGCATTTT | - | TRBJ1-5 | - | TRBV28
CASSVQTGNPTDTQYF | TGTGCCAGCAGCGTTCAGACAGGGAATCCCACAGATACGCAGTATTTT | TRBD1 | TRBJ2-3 | few | TRBV9
CASSLGQGTGYTF | TGTGCCAGCAGCTTAGGACAGGGTACGGGCTACACCTTC | TRBD1 | TRBJ1-2 | many | TRBV7-6
CSASSGGQWGETQYF | TGCAGCGCTTCTAGCGGGGGGCAATGGGGAGAGACCCAGTACTTC | TRBD2 | TRBJ2-5 | few | TRBV29-1
CADKLYVEGNQPQHF | TGTGCCGACAAACTGTATGTTGAGGGGAATCAGCCCCAGCATTTT | - | TRBJ1-5 | medium-sized | TRBV24-1
CASSQDQASPWRNEKLFF | TGTGCCAGCAGCCAAGATCAGGCATCTCCGTGGCGAAATGAAAAACTGTTTTTT | - | TRBJ1-4 | - | TRBV4-2
CASGWVDTDTQYF | TGCGCCAGCGGCTGGGTGGATACAGATACGCAGTATTTT | - | TRBJ2-3 | - | TRBV5-1
CSVKSGNTEAFF | TGCAGTGTCAAGTCTGGGAACACTGAAGCTTTCTTT | - | TRBJ1-1 | many | TRBV20-1
CASSQGHGANIQYF | TGTGCCAGTAGTCAGGGCCACGGGGCCAACATTCAGTACTTC | - | TRBJ2-4 | - | TRBV19
CASSDRGNQPQHF | TGTGCCAGCAGCGACAGGGGCAATCAGCCCCAGCATTTT | TRBD1 | TRBJ1-5 | many | TRBV12-3/TRBV12-4
CACSPQKRVGGYTF | TGTGCCTGCTCACCACAGAAAAGAGTGGGTGGCTACACCTTC | - | TRBJ1-2 | - | TRBV18
CASSQVNTDKGYTF | TGTGCCAGCAGCCAAGTTAATACGGACAAGGGCTACACCTTC | - | TRBJ1-2 | - | TRBV4-2
CASSIIWAGGFNEQFF | TGTGCCAGTAGTATAATTTGGGCGGGGGGGTTCAATGAGCAGTTCTTC | TRBD2 | TRBJ2-1 | - | TRBV19
CASSLTDGGTGHQPQHF | TGTGCCAGCAGTTTAACGGACGGCGGGACAGGGCATCAGCCCCAGCATTTT | TRBD1 | TRBJ1-5 | - | TRBV28
CATSEPRGGSEGEQFF | TGTGCCACCAGTGAACCCAGGGGGGGCTCGGAGGGTGAGCAGTTCTTC | - | TRBJ2-1 | - | TRBV24-1
CASSQAAGLGEKLFF | TGTGCCAGCAGCCAAGCGGCGGGATTAGGTGAAAAACTGTTTTTT | - | TRBJ1-4 | few | TRBV14
CASTPGLAGWTGELFF | TGCGCCAGCACCCCTGGTCTAGCGGGATGGACCGGGGAGCTGTTTTTT | TRBD2 | TRBJ2-2 | - | TRBV5-1
CASSFVGETIF | TGTGCCAGCAGCTTCGTGGGAGAAACGATCTTC | - | TRBJ2-1 | - | TRBV7-8
CAWSVFDSNSPLHF | TGTGCCTGGAGTGTTTTTGACAGTAATTCACCCCTCCACTTT | - | TRBJ1-6 | many | TRBV30
CASSQAGLGGNYNEQFF | TGTGCCAGCAGCCAAGCTGGCTTGGGGGGGAATTACAATGAGCAGTTCTTC | TRBD2 | TRBJ2-1 | many | TRBV4-2
CASSLDSNQPQHF | TGCGCCAGCAGCCTAGACAGCAATCAGCCCCAGCATTTT | - | TRBJ1-5 | - | TRBV10-1
CSGTGDWTDTQYF | TGCAGCGGTACAGGGGATTGGACAGATACGCAGTATTTT | TRBD1 | TRBJ2-3 | many | TRBV29-1
CASSLLLTSPGSFAYEQYF | TGCGCCAGCAGCTTGTTGTTAACGTCGCCTGGATCGTTTGCCTACGAGCAGTACTTC | - | TRBJ2-7 | hyperexpanded | TRBV5-1